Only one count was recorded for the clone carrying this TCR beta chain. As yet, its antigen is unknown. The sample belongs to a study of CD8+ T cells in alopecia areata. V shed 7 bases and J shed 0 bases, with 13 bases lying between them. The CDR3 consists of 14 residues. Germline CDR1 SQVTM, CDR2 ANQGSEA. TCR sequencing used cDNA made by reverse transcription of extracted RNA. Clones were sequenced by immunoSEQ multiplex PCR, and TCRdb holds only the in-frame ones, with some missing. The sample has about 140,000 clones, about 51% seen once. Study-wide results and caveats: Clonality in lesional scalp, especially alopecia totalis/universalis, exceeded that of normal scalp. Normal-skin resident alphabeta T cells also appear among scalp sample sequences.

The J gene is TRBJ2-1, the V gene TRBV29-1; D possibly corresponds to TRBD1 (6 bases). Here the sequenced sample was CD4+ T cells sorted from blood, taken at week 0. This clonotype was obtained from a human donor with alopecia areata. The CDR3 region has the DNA TGCAGCGCCATGACAGGAGTCTCCTACAATGAGCAGTTCTTC. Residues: CSAMTGVSYNEQFF.